The TCR beta chain described here comes from a study of cytomegalovirus exposure and HLA in healthy donors. Background on the study: The 100 million to 120 million unique TCR beta sequences, from approximately 170 million T cells, were found by an earlier analysis.

Overall study findings and caveats: Presence/absence results assume similar sequencing depth per donor, which may not hold. As was reported, the classifier diagnosed cytomegalovirus status with high specificity and sensitivity. There were around 160 TCR beta chains listed as cytomegalovirus-associated.

A note on this clone: What it binds is not known. Additional DNA sequences in this sample encode the identical CDR3.

The study ran its PCR with 60 Vbeta and 13 Jbeta primers. TCRdb's table, derived via immunoSEQ multiplex PCR, lists solely in-frame clones and lacks some. The sample lists some 92,000 clones, about four fifths occurring once. Sequencing was done on a sample of PBMCs. The clonotype originates from a man aged 18 to 35 in good health and CMV-seropositive.

CDR3: CASSLAAADTQYF. CDR3 sequence (DNA): TGCGCCAGCAGCTTGGCCGCGGCAGATACGCAGTATTTT. The gene calls are TRBV5-1 and TRBJ2-3; D gene uncertain. Germline V CDR1 and CDR2: SGHRS, YFSETQ. V was clipped by 0 bases and J by 4 bases, with 6 bases between them. The CDR3 has 13 residues. The full variable domain, with the rest looked up from reference TRBV5-1 and TRBJ2-3, is KAGVTQTPRYLIKTRGQQVTLSCSPISGHRSVSWYQQTPGQGLQFLFEYFSETQRNKGNFPGRFSGRQFSNSRSEMNVSTLELGDSALYLCASSLAAADTQYFGPGTRLTVL.